Listed here is a single TCR beta chain. Its antigen is currently unknown. The authors ran a second PCR of roughly 6 to 12 cycles using a sample-barcoded 5' primer and a J-beta primer mix. TCRdb independently ran MiXCR on the 5' RACE reads; one entry per CDR3 protein. The table includes around 580,000 distinct CDR3 sequences, around 50% detected once. The entry originates in a study of blood T cells in healthy people across ages. Russia was home to the donors, healthy Caucasian individuals aged about 6 to 90. The germline CDR1 and CDR2 sequences are LGHNT and FRNRAP. This CDR3 region has 12 residues. Broader study findings: Diversity was higher, and naive CD4+ cells more numerous, in long-lived donors than in aged donors. Across the age range, TCR beta diversity per million T cells fell in a roughly linear way. Naive T cell percentage by flow cytometry tracked strongly with beta diversity.

The sequenced material came from blood. The receptor's source is an elderly man in good health. The rearrangement uses TRBV12-5 and TRBJ2-4, with D perhaps TRBD2 (5 bases). The assigned J gene may be wrong: the sequence end matches TRBJ2-7 better. The CDR3 sequence is CASMGSSYEQYF. The CDR3 nucleotides read TGTGCTAGCATGGGGAGCTCCTACGAGCAGTACTTC.